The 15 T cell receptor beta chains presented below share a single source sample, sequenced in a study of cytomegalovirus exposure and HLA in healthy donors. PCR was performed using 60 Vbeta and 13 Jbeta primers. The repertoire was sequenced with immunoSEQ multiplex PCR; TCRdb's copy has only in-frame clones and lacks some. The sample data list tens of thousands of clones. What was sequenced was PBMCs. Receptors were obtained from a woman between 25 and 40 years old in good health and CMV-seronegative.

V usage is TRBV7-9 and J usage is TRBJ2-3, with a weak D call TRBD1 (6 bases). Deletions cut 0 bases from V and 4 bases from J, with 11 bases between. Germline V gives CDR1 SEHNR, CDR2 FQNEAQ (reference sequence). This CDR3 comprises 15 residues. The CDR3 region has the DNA TGTGCCAGCAGCTTAGCGGCCGGGACATCAGATACGCAGTATTTT. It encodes CASSLAAGTSDTQYF.

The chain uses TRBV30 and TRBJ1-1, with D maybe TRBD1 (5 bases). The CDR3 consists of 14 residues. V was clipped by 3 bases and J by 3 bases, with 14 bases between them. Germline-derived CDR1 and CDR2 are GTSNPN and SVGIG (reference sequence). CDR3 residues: CAWRGSGRDTEAFF. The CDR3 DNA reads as TGTGCCTGGAGGGGATCAGGGAGGGACACTGAAGCTTTCTTT. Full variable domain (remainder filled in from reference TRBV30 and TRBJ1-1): SQTIHQWPATLVQPVGSPLSLECTVEGTSNPNLYWYRQAAGRGLQLLFYSVGIGQISSEVPQNLSASRPQDRQFILSSKKLLLSDSGFYLCAWRGSGRDTEAFFGQGTRLTVV.

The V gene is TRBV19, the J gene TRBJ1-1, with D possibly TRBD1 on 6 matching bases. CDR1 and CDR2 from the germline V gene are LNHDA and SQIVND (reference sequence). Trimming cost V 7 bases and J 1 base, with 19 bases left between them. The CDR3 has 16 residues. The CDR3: CASNTGTHLSNTEAFF. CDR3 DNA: TGTGCCAGTAACACAGGGACACACCTGTCGAACACTGAAGCTTTCTTT.

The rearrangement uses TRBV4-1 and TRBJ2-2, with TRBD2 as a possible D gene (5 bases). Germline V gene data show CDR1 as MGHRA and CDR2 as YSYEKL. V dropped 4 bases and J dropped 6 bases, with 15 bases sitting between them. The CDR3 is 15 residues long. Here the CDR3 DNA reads TGCGCCAGCAGCCGTACGAGGTGGGGAGCCGGGGAGCTGTTTTTT. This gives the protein CASSRTRWGAGELFF.

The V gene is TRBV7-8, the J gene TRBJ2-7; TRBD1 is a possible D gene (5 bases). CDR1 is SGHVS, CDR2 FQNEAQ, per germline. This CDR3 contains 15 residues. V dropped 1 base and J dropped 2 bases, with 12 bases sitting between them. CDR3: CASSLGAGMPYEQYF. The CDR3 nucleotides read TGTGCCAGCAGCTTAGGGGCAGGGATGCCCTACGAGCAGTACTTC.

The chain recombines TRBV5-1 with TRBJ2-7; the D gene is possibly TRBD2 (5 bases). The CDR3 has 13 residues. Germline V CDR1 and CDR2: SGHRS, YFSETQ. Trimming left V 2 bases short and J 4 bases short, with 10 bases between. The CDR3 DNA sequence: TGCGCCAGCAGCTTCGGTAGCGAATACGAGCAGTACTTC. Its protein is CASSFGSEYEQYF.

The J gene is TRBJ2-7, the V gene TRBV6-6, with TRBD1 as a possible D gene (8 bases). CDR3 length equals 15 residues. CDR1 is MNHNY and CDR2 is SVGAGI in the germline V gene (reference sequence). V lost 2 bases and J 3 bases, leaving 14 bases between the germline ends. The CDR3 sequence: CASSYATGGVYEQYF. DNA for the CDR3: TGTGCCAGCAGTTACGCAACAGGGGGGGTCTACGAGCAGTACTTC.

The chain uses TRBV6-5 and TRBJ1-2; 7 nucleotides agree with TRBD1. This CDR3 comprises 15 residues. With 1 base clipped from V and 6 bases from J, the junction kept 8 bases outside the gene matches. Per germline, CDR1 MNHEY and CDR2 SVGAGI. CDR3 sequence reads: CASSYYPPDRDGYTF. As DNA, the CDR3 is TGTGCCAGCAGTTACTACCCCCCCGACAGGGATGGCTACACCTTC.

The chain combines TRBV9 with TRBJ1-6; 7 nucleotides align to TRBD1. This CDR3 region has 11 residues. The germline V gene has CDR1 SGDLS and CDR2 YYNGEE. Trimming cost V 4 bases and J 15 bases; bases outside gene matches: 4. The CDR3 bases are TGTGCCAGCAGCAACCGGGACAGCCTCCACTTT. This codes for CASSNRDSLHF.

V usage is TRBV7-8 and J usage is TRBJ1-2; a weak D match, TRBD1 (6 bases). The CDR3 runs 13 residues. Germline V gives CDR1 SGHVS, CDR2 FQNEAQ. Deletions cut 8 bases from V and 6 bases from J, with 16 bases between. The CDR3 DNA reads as TGTGCCAGCGCCAGGGGTTTACTAGATGGCTACACCTTC. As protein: CASARGLLDGYTF.

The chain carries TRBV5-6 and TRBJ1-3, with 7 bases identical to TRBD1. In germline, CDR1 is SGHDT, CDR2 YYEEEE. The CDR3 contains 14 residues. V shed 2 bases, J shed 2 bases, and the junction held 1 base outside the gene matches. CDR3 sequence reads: CASSLTGAGNTIYF. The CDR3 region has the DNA TGTGCCAGCAGCTTAACAGGGGCTGGAAACACCATATATTTT.

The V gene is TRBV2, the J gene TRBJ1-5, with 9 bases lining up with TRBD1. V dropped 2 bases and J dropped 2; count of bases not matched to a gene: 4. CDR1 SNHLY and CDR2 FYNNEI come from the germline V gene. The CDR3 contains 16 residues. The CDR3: CASSEIRTGGNQPQHF. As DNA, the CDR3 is TGTGCCAGCAGTGAAATTAGGACAGGGGGCAATCAGCCCCAGCATTTT.

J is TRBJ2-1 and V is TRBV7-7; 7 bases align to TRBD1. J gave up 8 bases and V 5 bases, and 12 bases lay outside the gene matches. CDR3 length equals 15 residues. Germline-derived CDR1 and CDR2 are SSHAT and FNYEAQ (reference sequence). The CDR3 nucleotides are TGTGCCAGCAGCCCTAGACAGGGACATCGGGATGAGCAGTTCTTC. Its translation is CASSPRQGHRDEQFF.

CDR3 sequence (DNA): TGTGCCAGCACTAGCCCGAATAGCGGGGAGGTCTCCTACGAGCAGTACTTC. Its protein product is CASTSPNSGEVSYEQYF. The gene calls are TRBV14 and TRBJ2-7; 8 bases line up with TRBD2. V lost 7 bases to trimming and J lost 0 bases; unmatched junction nucleotides: 14. The CDR3 is 17 amino acids. The germline CDR1 and CDR2 sequences are SGHDN and FVKESK. Full variable domain (missing parts from reference TRBV14 and TRBJ2-7): EAGVTQFPSHSVIEKGQTVTLRCDPISGHDNLYWYRRVMGKEIKFLLHFVKESKQDESGMPNNRFLAERTGGTYSTLKVQPAELEDSGVYFCASTSPNSGEVSYEQYFGPGTRLTVT.

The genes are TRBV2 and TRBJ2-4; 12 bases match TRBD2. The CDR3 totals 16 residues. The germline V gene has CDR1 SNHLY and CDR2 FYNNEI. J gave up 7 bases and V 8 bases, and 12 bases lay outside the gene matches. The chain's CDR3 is CASLRLAGGTPNIQYF. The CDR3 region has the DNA TGTGCCAGCCTTCGCCTAGCGGGAGGGACACCGAACATTCAGTACTTC.